The 32 T cell receptor beta chains below all came from one sample that was sequenced in a study of OX40 agonist ivuxolimab in advanced cancers. Produced via immunoSEQ multiplex PCR; TCRdb's table is partial and in-frame only. The table records roughly 73,000 clones, about 90% of them present only once. The sample consisted of CD4+ or CD8+ T cells sorted from blood, taken in a trial of the OX40 agonist ivuxolimab. Receptor source: an adult with an advanced solid tumor such as melanoma, head and neck, liver or kidney cancer.

The chain combines TRBV5-4 with TRBJ2-3; TRBD2 matches 14 bases. The CDR3 has 18 amino acids. The V segment lost 4 bases and the J segment 0 bases; nucleotides outside the gene matches: 7. Germline V gene sequence: CDR1 SGHNT, CDR2 YYREEE (reference sequence). This CDR3 is CASSPGLAGVPSTDTQYF. DNA of the CDR3: TGTGCCAGCAGCCCGGGACTAGCGGGGGTTCCTAGCACAGATACGCAGTATTTT.

The J gene is TRBJ2-7, the V gene TRBV2; no clear D gene. The CDR3 has 10 amino acids. The germline V and J ends were trimmed by 8 bases and 6 bases, with 8 bases remaining between them. Germline V lookup: CDR1 SNHLY, CDR2 FYNNEI. The CDR3 sequence is CASQLSEQYF. The DNA for the CDR3 is TGTGCCAGCCAGCTCAGCGAGCAGTACTTC.

This clone showed up just a few times. CDR3 sequence: CASSEGLGVSNQPQHF. The CDR3 DNA is TGTGCCAGCAGTGAAGGCCTCGGAGTGAGCAATCAGCCCCAGCATTTT. The genes are TRBV6-1 and TRBJ1-5, with D unresolved. CDR1 MNHNS and CDR2 SASEGT come from the germline V gene. The CDR3 is 16 residues long. Deletions cut 1 base from V and 1 base from J, with 11 bases between.

The rearrangement uses TRBV9 and TRBJ1-2; D is perhaps TRBD1 (5 bases). CDR3 size: 16 residues. CDR1 and CDR2 from the germline V gene are SGDLS and YYNGEE. The V end was cut by 0 bases, the J end by 4 bases, with 16 bases between. The CDR3 DNA reads as TGTGCCAGCAGCGTAGGCCGGCCCCAGGGTGGCTATGGCTACACCTTC. This translates into CASSVGRPQGGYGYTF.

This clone occurred a few times. The CDR3 spells CASRRRFMNTEAFF. CDR3 coding DNA: TGTGCCAGCAGACGACGGTTCATGAACACTGAAGCTTTCTTT. The chain combines TRBV2 with TRBJ1-1; D is unresolved. Deletions cut 6 bases from V and 0 bases from J, with 11 bases between. Germline CDR1 reads SNHLY; CDR2 reads FYNNEI. There are 14 residues in the CDR3. The whole variable domain, remainder taken from reference TRBV2 and TRBJ1-1, is EPEVTQTPSHQVTQMGQEVILRCVPISNHLYFYWYRQILGQKVEFLVSFYNNEISEKSEIFDDQFSVERPDGSNFTLKIRSTKLEDSAMYFCASRRRFMNTEAFFGQGTRLTVV.

This rearrangement joins TRBV5-6 to TRBJ2-5, with TRBD2 matching 7 bases. Germline trimming cut 4 bases from V and 4 bases from J; bases unmatched to any gene: 7. The CDR3 is 14 residues long. Germline loops: CDR1 SGHDT, CDR2 YYEEEE. CDR3 region: CASSRTGGGETQYF. CDR3 nucleotide sequence: TGTGCCAGCAGCCGAACGGGGGGAGGAGAGACCCAGTACTTC.

This chain joins TRBV11-2 and TRBJ2-3; TRBD2 is a possible D gene (5 bases). CDR1 and CDR2 (germline): SGHAT, FQNNGV. V shed 0 bases and J shed 5 bases, with 21 bases lying between them. The CDR3 is 18 amino acids. In DNA form, the CDR3 reads TGTGCCAGCAGCTTAGAGGGTGCGGACCGCCCGGCGGGAGATACGCAGTATTTT. Translation: CASSLEGADRPAGDTQYF.

This clone was picked up one time. The chain couples TRBV2 to TRBJ2-2; 7 bases are shared with TRBD1. The CDR3 consists of 13 residues. CDR1 SNHLY and CDR2 FYNNEI come from the germline V gene. The junction had 5 bases not matched to a gene; V was cut back by 10 bases and J by 3 bases. The CDR3 sequence: CATIGQDTGELFF. The CDR3 region has the DNA TGTGCCACCATAGGACAGGACACCGGGGAGCTGTTTTTT.

The chain has TRBV2 and TRBJ1-1, with D perhaps matching TRBD1 (5 bases). Trimming shortened V by 6 bases and J by 6 bases, and 17 bases separated the two germline ends. The germline CDR1 and CDR2 sequences are SNHLY and FYNNEI. The CDR3 is made up of 14 amino acids. CDR3 in amino acids: CASRLVGGSAEAFF. DNA of the CDR3: TGTGCCAGCAGACTTGTTGGGGGAAGCGCTGAAGCTTTCTTT.

The rearrangement uses TRBV9 and TRBJ1-1; possibly TRBD1 for D (5 bases). V was cut by 0 bases and J by 2 bases, with 11 bases left in between. The CDR3 covers 15 residues. Germline V gives CDR1 SGDLS, CDR2 YYNGEE. CDR3 region: CASSVDGTGNTEAFF. CDR3 in DNA: TGTGCCAGCAGCGTAGATGGCACAGGAAACACTGAAGCTTTCTTT.

The rearrangement uses TRBV5-1 and TRBJ2-5, with D tentatively TRBD1 (6 bases). CDR1 is SGHRS and CDR2 is YFSETQ in the germline V gene. Trimming left V 7 bases short and J 5 bases short, with 15 bases between. The CDR3 is made up of 13 amino acids. The CDR3 nucleotides read TGCGCCAGCGCCGTAACAGGGCGGGAGACCCAGTACTTC. Amino acid sequence: CASAVTGRETQYF.

The V and J genes are TRBV9 and TRBJ1-1; weak D call: TRBD1 (5 bases). The V and J ends lost 4 bases and 11 bases respectively, with 18 bases between them. This CDR3 spans 13 amino acids. In germline, CDR1 is SGDLS, CDR2 YYNGEE. For the CDR3, the DNA is TGTGCCAGCAGCCTGGGGGACGGAGTCATGGCTTTCTTT. It is translated as CASSLGDGVMAFF.

V and J are TRBV5-4 and TRBJ2-7, with 9 bases aligning to TRBD1. With 0 bases clipped from V and 2 bases from J, the junction kept 6 bases outside the gene matches. This CDR3 is 16 amino acids long. Germline-derived CDR1 and CDR2 are SGHNT and YYREEE (reference sequence). The DNA of the CDR3 is TGTGCCAGCAGCTTGGCGGGACAGGGTCCCCCCTACGAGCAGTACTTC. Its protein is CASSLAGQGPPYEQYF.

This chain uses TRBV5-4 with TRBJ2-1, with 14 bases identical to TRBD2. CDR1 and CDR2 from the germline V gene are SGHNT and YYREEE (reference sequence). The CDR3 totals 17 residues. Trimming cost V 4 bases and J 6 bases; bases outside gene matches: 9. CDR3 protein: CASSPGTSGGPRNEQFF. The CDR3 DNA is TGTGCCAGCAGCCCCGGGACTAGCGGGGGCCCCCGCAATGAGCAGTTCTTC.

The chain couples TRBV7-8 to TRBJ1-3; D gene uncertain. In germline, CDR1 is SGHVS, CDR2 FQNEAQ. This CDR3 spans 16 amino acids. V was cut by 3 bases and J by 0 bases, with 12 bases left in between. CDR3 amino acids: CASSFATVPSGNTIYF. The CDR3 region has the DNA TGTGCCAGCAGCTTTGCAACTGTGCCCTCTGGAAACACCATATATTTT.

The gene calls are TRBV13 and TRBJ2-3; 7 bases map to TRBD2. The germline V gene encodes CDR1 PRHDT and CDR2 FYEKMQ (reference sequence). V was clipped by 5 bases and J by 2 bases; unmatched bases: 16. CDR3 length: 18 residues. In DNA form, the CDR3 reads TGTGCCAGCAGCGAAACGAGGTGGGGAGGGGAACTCACAGATACGCAGTATTTT. This gives the protein CASSETRWGGELTDTQYF.

This rearrangement joins TRBV21-1 to TRBJ1-1. TRBV21-1 constitutes a pseudogene. There are 17 residues in the CDR3. The chain's CDR3 is CASSRREGAERNTEAFF. DNA for the CDR3: TGTGCCAGCAGCCGGAGGGAGGGGGCCGAGAGGAACACTGAAGCTTTCTTT.

The rearrangement links TRBV7-8 to TRBJ1-1; D uncertain. There are 15 residues in the CDR3. Trimming stripped 5 bases from V and 1 base from J, with 14 bases between. Germline V gives CDR1 SGHVS, CDR2 FQNEAQ. DNA of the CDR3: TGTGCCAGCAGCCCGCGGAGCGACACGAACACTGAAGCTTTCTTT. It yields the protein CASSPRSDTNTEAFF.

The V gene is TRBV5-4, the J gene TRBJ2-1; a weak D match, TRBD1 (5 bases). The CDR3 spans 15 residues. In germline, CDR1 is SGHNT, CDR2 YYREEE (reference sequence). V lost 0 bases, J lost 6 bases, and 13 bases lay in between. The CDR3 DNA is TGTGCCAGCAGCTTGGCTGGACAAGCCATCAATGAGCAGTTCTTC. This translates into CASSLAGQAINEQFF.

The V call is TRBV2, the J call TRBJ2-5; 8 nucleotides match TRBD1. V was pared by 6 bases and J by 2 bases, with 5 bases of the junction left unmatched. This CDR3 spans 14 amino acids. The germline V gene encodes CDR1 SNHLY and CDR2 FYNNEI. CDR3 sequence: CASSDRGWQETQYF. The CDR3 region has the DNA TGTGCCAGCAGCGACAGGGGATGGCAAGAGACCCAGTACTTC.

This rearrangement joins TRBV18 to TRBJ1-1; D is unclear. Trimming removed 0 bases from V and 1 base from J, with 9 bases in between. In germline, CDR1 is KGHSH, CDR2 LQKENI. This CDR3 contains 15 residues. The CDR3 DNA reads as TGTGCCAGCTCACCACCCGGGCGTGAGAACACTGAAGCTTTCTTT. Its protein product is CASSPPGRENTEAFF.

The gene calls are TRBV2 and TRBJ1-2; maybe TRBD1 (6 bases). CDR3 length equals 13 residues. V was shortened by 5 bases and J by 4 bases, with 11 bases between the two germline ends. CDR1 and CDR2 from the germline V gene are SNHLY and FYNNEI. The CDR3 loop is CASSPTGIYGYTF. The DNA for the CDR3 is TGTGCCAGCAGTCCAACAGGGATCTATGGCTACACCTTC.

V gene TRBV7-9 combines with J gene TRBJ2-2; TRBD1 or TRBD2 may be the D gene (5 bases each). The CDR3 spans 15 residues. CDR1 is SEHNR, CDR2 FQNEAQ, per germline (reference sequence). V lost 4 bases and J lost 8, with 17 bases in between. The CDR3 reads CASSSGAAGEGELFF. For the CDR3, the DNA is TGTGCCAGCAGCTCCGGGGCGGCGGGCGAAGGGGAGCTGTTTTTT. The variable domain in full, completed from reference TRBV7-9 and TRBJ2-2, reads DTGVSQNPRHKITKRGQNVTFRCDPISEHNRLYWYRQTLGQGPEFLTYFQNEAQLEKSRLLSDRFSAERPKGSFSTLEIQRTEQGDSAMYLCASSSGAAGEGELFFGEGSRLTVL.

The CDR3 nucleotides are TGTGCCAGCTCTCGTAGTGGGGGGGCAGGGGACAGTCAGCCCCAGCATTTT. Amino acids: CASSRSGGAGDSQPQHF. The V call is TRBV28, the J call TRBJ1-5; TRBD1 matches at 7 bases. Germline CDR1 MDHEN, CDR2 SYDVKM. The J segment lost 6 bases and the V segment lost 8 bases, leaving 19 bases of the junction unmatched. This CDR3 is built from 17 residues.

This clone appeared a single time. This chain connects TRBV19 to TRBJ2-2, with D maybe TRBD2 (7 bases). The V gene's germline CDR1 is LNHDA and CDR2 SQIVND (reference sequence). This CDR3 comprises 17 residues. The V end was cut by 7 bases, the J end by 2 bases, with 20 bases between. CDR3 in amino acids: CASITPGGTYNTGELFF. For the CDR3, the DNA is TGTGCCAGTATCACCCCGGGGGGCACTTATAACACCGGGGAGCTGTTTTTT.

The gene calls are TRBV5-1 and TRBJ1-6; D ambiguous. Germline CDR1 is SGHRS and CDR2 is YFSETQ. Between the trimmed V and J ends, which lost 1 base and 2 bases, there was a span of 7 bases. The length of the CDR3 is 15 residues. The CDR3 region has the DNA TGCGCCAGCAGCTTGCGGGAGCCCTATAATTCACCCCTCCACTTT. Its translation: CASSLREPYNSPLHF.

The chain couples TRBV7-2 to TRBJ1-2; TRBD1 is a possible D gene (6 bases). Germline CDR1 SGHTA, CDR2 FQGNSA. This CDR3 has 14 amino acids. V shed 1 base and J shed 4 bases, with 10 bases lying between them. DNA of the CDR3: TGTGCCAGCAGCTTAGAGAGGGGGATCTATGGCTACACCTTC. As protein: CASSLERGIYGYTF.

This sequence joins TRBV7-2 and TRBJ2-1; D is ambiguous. This CDR3 region has 15 residues. V was trimmed by 2 bases and J by 0 bases, leaving 8 bases between them. Per the germline V gene, CDR1 is SGHTA and CDR2 is FQGNSA. CDR3 bases: TGTGCCAGCAGCTTATCCTATTACTCCTACAATGAGCAGTTCTTC. It codes for CASSLSYYSYNEQFF.

The rearrangement joins TRBV19 to TRBJ1-2; weak D call: TRBD1 (6 bases). CDR1 LNHDA and CDR2 SQIVND come from the germline V gene (reference sequence). The V end was cut by 5 bases, the J end by 4 bases, with 17 bases between. The CDR3 runs to 15 residues. CDR3 in DNA: TGTGCCAGTAGTCCAGGACAGCTCCGGACCTATGGCTACACCTTC. Its translation: CASSPGQLRTYGYTF.

The chain couples TRBV19 to TRBJ2-5, with D unclear. Deletions cut 3 bases from V and 2 bases from J, with 10 bases between. Germline V gene data show CDR1 as LNHDA and CDR2 as SQIVND (reference sequence). The CDR3 loop spans 14 amino acids. Written as DNA, the CDR3 is TGTGCCAGTAGTATGGCCCAAGTACAAGAGACCCAGTACTTC. Its translation is CASSMAQVQETQYF.

The CDR3 region has the DNA TGTGCCAGCATGCGAACAGGAGTAGCGGGAGCTGGGGCCAACGTCCTGACTTTC. Translated: CASMRTGVAGAGANVLTF. This sequence joins TRBV7-3 and TRBJ2-6, with 9 nucleotides matching TRBD2. The junction had 12 bases not matched to a gene; V was cut back by 7 bases and J by 2 bases. The CDR3 covers 18 residues. Germline CDR1 SGHTA, CDR2 FQGTGA.

V is TRBV7-2 and J is TRBJ2-2; 8 nucleotides agree with TRBD2. With V trimmed by 3 bases and J by 5 bases, 8 bases remained unmatched. This CDR3 has 16 amino acids. Germline CDR1 is SGHTA and CDR2 is FQGNSA. This chain's CDR3 is CASSLAAGGGTGELFF. For the CDR3, the DNA is TGTGCCAGCAGCTTGGCGGCGGGAGGAGGAACCGGGGAGCTGTTTTTT.